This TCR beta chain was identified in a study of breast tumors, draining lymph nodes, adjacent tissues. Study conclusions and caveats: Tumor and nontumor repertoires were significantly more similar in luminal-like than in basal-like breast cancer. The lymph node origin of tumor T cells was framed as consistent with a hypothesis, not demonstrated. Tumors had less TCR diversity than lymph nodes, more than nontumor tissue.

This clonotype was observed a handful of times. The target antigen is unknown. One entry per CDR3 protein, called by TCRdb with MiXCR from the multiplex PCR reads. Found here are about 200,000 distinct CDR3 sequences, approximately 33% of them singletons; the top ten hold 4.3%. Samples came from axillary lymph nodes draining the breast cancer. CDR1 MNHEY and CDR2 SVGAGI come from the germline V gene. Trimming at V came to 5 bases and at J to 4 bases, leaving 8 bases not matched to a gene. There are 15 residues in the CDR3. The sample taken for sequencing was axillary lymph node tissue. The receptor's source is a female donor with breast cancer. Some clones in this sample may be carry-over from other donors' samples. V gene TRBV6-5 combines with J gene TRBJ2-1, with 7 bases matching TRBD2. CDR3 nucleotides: TGTGCCAGCAGTCACGGCGGGAGACCTTACAATGAGCAGTTCTTC. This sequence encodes CASSHGGRPYNEQFF.